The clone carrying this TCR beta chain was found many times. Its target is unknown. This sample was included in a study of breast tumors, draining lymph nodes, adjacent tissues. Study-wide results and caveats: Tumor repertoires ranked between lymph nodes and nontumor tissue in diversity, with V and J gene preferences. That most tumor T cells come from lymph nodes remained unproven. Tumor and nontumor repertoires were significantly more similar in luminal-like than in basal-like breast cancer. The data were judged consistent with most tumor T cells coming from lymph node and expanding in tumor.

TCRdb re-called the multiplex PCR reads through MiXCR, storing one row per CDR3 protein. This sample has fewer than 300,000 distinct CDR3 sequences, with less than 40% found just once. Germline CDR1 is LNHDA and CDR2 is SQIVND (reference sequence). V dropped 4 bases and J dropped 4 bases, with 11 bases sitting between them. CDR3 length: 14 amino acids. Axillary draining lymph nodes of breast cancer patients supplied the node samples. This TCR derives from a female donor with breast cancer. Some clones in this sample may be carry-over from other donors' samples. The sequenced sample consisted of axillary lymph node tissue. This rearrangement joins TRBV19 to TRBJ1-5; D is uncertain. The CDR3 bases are TGTGCCAGTAGTACAGTTTGGGAGAATCAGCCCCAGCATTTT. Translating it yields CASSTVWENQPQHF.